These T cell receptor beta chains were read from a single sample in a study of blood T cells in healthy people across ages. TCRdb analysed the 5' RACE reads with MiXCR anew, one entry per CDR3 protein. The profile shows some 290,000 distinct CDR3 sequences, around 30% of them singletons. Sequencing used blood. The receptors were sampled from a woman in her 70s in good health. CDR3s include the opening cysteine and the closing phenylalanine or tryptophan. A D gene is named only where the DNA matches it firmly. Expanded clones get a size class; other rows say once, few or many, or leave the size out.

NA	TRBJ2-3	TRBD2	TRBV12-3/TRBV12-4	TGTGCCAGCAGTTCCGTAGCGGGAGCGATCACAGATACGCAGTATTTT	CASSSVAGAITDTQYF
NA	TRBJ2-7	NA	TRBV9	TGTGCCAGCAGCGAGGGCGGGACTCCCTCCGAGCAGTACTTC	CASSEGGTPSEQYF
NA	TRBJ2-5	TRBD1	TRBV5-1	TGCGCCAGCAGCGCACAGGGGGCGTCTCGAGAGACCCAGTACTTC	CASSAQGASRETQYF
NA	TRBJ2-7	NA	TRBV20-1	TGCAGTGCTAGAGATAGGACAGCAGTGGACGAGCAGTACTTC	CSARDRTAVDEQYF
many	TRBJ2-3	NA	TRBV5-5	TGTGCCAGCACCAAAACGCCACAGGATTCTAGCACAGATACGCAGTATTTT	CASTKTPQDSSTDTQYF
many	TRBJ1-6	NA	TRBV28	TGTGCCAGCAGTCTTCTGAGACAGAGGTCGGGGTCACCCCTCCACTTT	CASSLLRQRSGSPLHF
few	TRBJ2-5	NA	TRBV3-1	TGTGCCAGCAGCCAAGATACTAACCCCAGGCAGTACTTC	CASSQDTNPRQYF
few	TRBJ1-3	NA	TRBV6-5	TGTGCCAGCATTCAGGCTGCTCGGAGGGACACCATATATTTT	CASIQAARRDTIYF
NA	TRBJ2-4	TRBD1	TRBV11-1	TGTGCCAGCAGCACATTCTCCGACGGGACAGGGCAGGCCAAGGCCAAAAACATTCAGTACTTC	CASSTFSDGTGQAKAKNIQYF
NA	TRBJ2-5	TRBD2	TRBV11-2	TGTGCCAGCAGCGCCCTGGGACTAGCGGTCCAAGAGACCCAGTACTTC	CASSALGLAVQETQYF
few	TRBJ1-4	TRBD1	TRBV3-1	TGTGCCAGCAGCCTTCTTCAGGGGGGAGAAAAACTGTTTTTT	CASSLLQGGEKLFF
NA	TRBJ2-7	TRBD2	TRBV20-1	TGCAGTGCTAGAGATCCCCGGGGGGTAGTCTCCTACGAGCAGTACTTC	CSARDPRGVVSYEQYF
NA	TRBJ2-1	TRBD2	TRBV20-1	TGCAGTGCTTCCACTAGCGGGCCCTACAATGAGCAGTTCTTC	CSASTSGPYNEQFF
NA	TRBJ1-4	TRBD1	TRBV7-2	TGTGCCAGCAGCTCGGGACAGGGAACAGGTCCGTTTTTT	CASSSGQGTGPFF
NA	TRBJ1-5	NA	TRBV7-2	TGTGCCAGCAGCTTAGAGGAGTGGGCACCGGCCCAGCATTTT	CASSLEEWAPAQHF
NA	TRBJ2-7	TRBD1	TRBV6-6	TGTGCCAGCAGTTACTCGGCTTCAGGGACAGGGGGCTACGAGCAGTACTTC	CASSYSASGTGGYEQYF
many	TRBJ2-7	TRBD2	TRBV11-2	TGTGCCAGCAGCAAAATTCCGGGGGGAGCCTCCTACGAGCAGTACTTC	CASSKIPGGASYEQYF
many	TRBJ2-1	TRBD2	TRBV20-1	TGCAGTGCTTTCCCTAGCGGGAGACTGAATGAGCAGTTCTTC	CSAFPSGRLNEQFF
few	TRBJ2-5	NA	TRBV5-1	TGCGCCAGCAGATTCCAAGAGACCCAGTACTTC	CASRFQETQYF
few	TRBJ2-1	NA	TRBV7-3	TGTGCCAGCAGCTTAACGGGCCAGGGTTCCTACAATGAGCAGTTCTTC	CASSLTGQGSYNEQFF
NA	TRBJ2-3	NA	TRBV21-1	TGTGCCAGCAGCAAGCTCCTTGGGACTATAGAGGCAGATACGCAGTATTTT	CASSKLLGTIEADTQYF
few	TRBJ2-1	NA	TRBV14	TGTGCCAGCAGCGATTCGAGGGCCTCCTACAATGGGCAGTTCTTC	CASSDSRASYNGQFF
NA	TRBJ2-1	TRBD2	TRBV20-1	TGCAGTGCTAGAGGGGGTAGCGGGAGGTTGGATGAGCAGTTCTTC	CSARGGSGRLDEQFF
few	TRBJ2-1	TRBD2	TRBV5-1	TGCGCCAGCAGCCCCCGACTAGCGGGAGGCCTCCACAATGAGCAGTTCTTC	CASSPRLAGGLHNEQFF
few	TRBJ1-2	NA	TRBV7-2	TGTGCCAGCAGCTTAGAGGCGAGCCATGGCTACACCTTC	CASSLEASHGYTF
few	TRBJ2-1	TRBD1	TRBV4-1	TGCGCCAGCAGCCCGACCGGGACAGGGGACAATGAGCAGTTCTTC	CASSPTGTGDNEQFF
NA	TRBJ1-6	NA	TRBV28	TGTGCCAGCAGTTTGGCTAGAAATTCACCCCTCCACTTT	CASSLARNSPLHF
few	TRBJ2-3	TRBD1	TRBV10-3	TGTGCCATCAGTGGAGGACAGGGACGAACAGATACGCAGTATTTT	CAISGGQGRTDTQYF
NA	TRBJ2-1	NA	TRBV20-1	TGCAGTGCTGGTCCCAGGACCATGGCCTACAATGAGCAGTTCTTC	CSAGPRTMAYNEQFF
many	TRBJ2-1	TRBD2	TRBV20-1	TGCAGTGCTTTCAAGCGGGAGGGCCGAAATGAGCAGTTCTTC	CSAFKREGRNEQFF
once	TRBJ1-4	NA	TRBV7-9	TGTGCCAGCAGCAGGGGACGTACTAATGAAAAACTGTTTTTT	CASSRGRTNEKLFF
few	TRBJ2-2	NA	TRBV4-2	TGTGCCAGCAGCCAAGATCTTCCGGGGAAATACACCGGGGAGCTGTTTTTT	CASSQDLPGKYTGELFF
few	TRBJ1-2	NA	TRBV29-1	TGCAGCGTTGTATCACAGGGAAAAAACTATGGCTACACCTTC	CSVVSQGKNYGYTF
NA	TRBJ1-2	NA	TRBV6-2/TRBV6-3	TGTGCCAGCGCAGAGCTTAACTATGGCTACACCTTC	CASAELNYGYTF
NA	TRBJ2-7	TRBD1	TRBV27	TGTGCCAGCAGTCCAGGGGACAGAACTTACGAGCAGTACTTC	CASSPGDRTYEQYF
NA	TRBJ1-4	NA	TRBV19	TGTGCCAGTAGACACAGGGCCGGGACTAATGAAAAACTGTTTTTT	CASRHRAGTNEKLFF
few	TRBJ2-3	TRBD1	TRBV5-6	TGTGCCAGCAGCCCCTACTCAGGGGGCAGGAGCACAGATACGCAGTATTTT	CASSPYSGGRSTDTQYF
many	TRBJ2-1	NA	TRBV5-1	TGCGCCAGCAGCTCGGGGGTCGCGGGGGCGGCGGTTGAGCAGTTCTTC	CASSSGVAGAAVEQFF
few	TRBJ2-3	NA	TRBV7-3	TGTGCCAGCAGCTCCTACAGGACGGGAACCCAAGATACGCAGTATTTT	CASSSYRTGTQDTQYF
few	TRBJ1-1	NA	TRBV7-9	TGTGCCAGCAGCTTATGGACTCAGCCGGGGGTTGAAGCTTTCTTT	CASSLWTQPGVEAFF
NA	TRBJ2-3	NA	TRBV5-1	TGCGCCAGCAGCCCCCGGAGGGCAGACTTAGATACGCAGTATTTT	CASSPRRADLDTQYF
NA	TRBJ2-7	TRBD2	TRBV20-1	TGCAGTGCTAGAAGGGCTGGTAGGACTAGCGGGATAAGCTCCTACGAGCAGTACTTC	CSARRAGRTSGISSYEQYF
NA	TRBJ2-1	TRBD2	TRBV24-1	TGTGCCACCAGTGATAGGGTATTAGCGGGAGCCTACAATGAGCAGTTCTTC	CATSDRVLAGAYNEQFF
NA	TRBJ2-7	NA	TRBV20-1	TGCAGTGCTAGGACGGCCGTTACCTACGAGCAGTACTTC	CSARTAVTYEQYF
NA	TRBJ1-2	TRBD1	TRBV20-1	TGCAGTGCTAGAGATAGAAGTGGGGCAGGGGGATATGGCTACACCTTC	CSARDRSGAGGYGYTF
NA	TRBJ2-4	TRBD2	TRBV5-6	TGTGCCAGCAGCTTCGGGGTAGCGGGAGCCAAAAACATTCAGTACTTC	CASSFGVAGAKNIQYF
NA	TRBJ1-2	TRBD1	TRBV20-1	TGCAGTGCATGGGGACAGGGGAGGGGAGGCTACACCTTC	CSAWGQGRGGYTF
few	TRBJ1-4	NA	TRBV27	TGTGCCAGCAGTTCCCAACATGCAACTAATGAAAAACTGTTTTTT	CASSSQHATNEKLFF